A single sample is the source of the 23 T cell receptor beta chains below, sequenced in a study of post-analysis software for immune sequencing data. Study findings and constraints: Compared with controls, patients had more of five TRBV segments, including TRBV5-6, TRBV5-1 and TRBV20-1.

Which antigens these TCRs recognize remains unknown. Sequencing libraries made from TCR beta cDNA carried unique molecular identifiers. TCRdb reanalysed the PCR reads using MiXCR and keeps one entry per CDR3 protein. Of approximately 690,000 distinct CDR3 sequences in the sample, 55% to 60% were seen once. The sample taken for sequencing was blood. The source of these receptors is a girl aged 2 to 10 with multiple sclerosis.

The chain links TRBV3-1 to TRBJ2-7; TRBD2 is a possible D gene (6 bases). CDR1 is LGHDT and CDR2 is YNNKEL in the germline V gene (reference sequence). V gave up 1 base and J gave up 0 bases, with 19 bases separating them. The CDR3 is made up of 18 amino acids. CDR3 nucleotide sequence: TGTGCCAGCAGCCAAGTGAGGCGGGACCAGCAATTCTCCTACGAGCAGTACTTC. It encodes CASSQVRRDQQFSYEQYF.

This clonotype came up a few times. The CDR3 DNA reads as TGCAGTGCTAGTGGGTCTCTAGCGGGAGTAAAGCAGTTCTTC. It encodes CSASGSLAGVKQFF. The genes are TRBV20-1 and TRBJ2-1; 10 nucleotides align to TRBD2. Per the germline V gene, CDR1 is DFQATT and CDR2 is SNEGSKA (reference sequence). Trimming took 3 bases from V and 11 from J; bases not matched to a gene: 10. CDR3 length: 14 amino acids.

In this sample, this clonotype turned up a few times. The chain links TRBV20-1 to TRBJ2-3; 8 positions match TRBD2. V shed 5 bases, J shed 0 bases, and the junction held 4 bases outside the gene matches. The CDR3 is 14 amino acids. In germline, CDR1 is DFQATT, CDR2 SNEGSKA (reference sequence). CDR3 in DNA: TGCAGTGCTTTCACTAGCGGCAGCACAGATACGCAGTATTTT. Amino acid sequence: CSAFTSGSTDTQYF.

The chain has TRBV4-3 and TRBJ1-2; D is undetermined. Germline V gene lookup returns CDR1 LGHNA and CDR2 YSLEER. Between the trimmed V and J ends, which lost 4 bases and 4 bases, there was a span of 19 bases. This CDR3 has 16 residues. The CDR3 protein is CASSPDGPPLSYGYTF. Written as DNA, the CDR3 is TGCGCCAGCAGCCCAGACGGACCGCCACTTTCCTATGGCTACACCTTC.

The V call is TRBV12-3 or TRBV12-4, the J call TRBJ2-3, with D perhaps matching TRBD2 (7 bases). V dropped 3 bases and J dropped 4 bases, with 14 bases sitting between them. The CDR3 is made up of 15 amino acids. The CDR3 region is CASSLGGAESDTQYF. In nucleotides, the CDR3 is TGTGCCAGCAGTTTGGGGGGGGCCGAGTCAGATACGCAGTATTTT.

The chain employs TRBV5-1 and TRBJ2-5; 8 bases fit TRBD1. Trimming at V came to 4 bases and at J to 1 base, leaving 3 bases not matched to a gene. The CDR3 covers 14 residues. Germline V CDR1 and CDR2: SGHRS, YFSETQ. CDR3: CASSIGTGQETQYF. CDR3 nucleotide sequence: TGCGCCAGCAGCATAGGGACAGGCCAAGAGACCCAGTACTTC. The whole variable domain, remainder taken from reference TRBV5-1 and TRBJ2-5, is KAGVTQTPRYLIKTRGQQVTLSCSPISGHRSVSWYQQTPGQGLQFLFEYFSETQRNKGNFPGRFSGRQFSNSRSEMNVSTLELGDSALYLCASSIGTGQETQYFGPGTRLLVL.

The gene calls are TRBV10-3 and TRBJ2-6; no clear D. Germline CDR1 ENHRY, CDR2 SYGVKD. This CDR3 spans 12 amino acids. Trimming left V 8 bases short and J 4 bases short, with 6 bases between. CDR3 nucleotide sequence: TGTGCCATCCAACAGGGGGCCAACGTCCTGACTTTC. As protein: CAIQQGANVLTF.

A few counts support this clonotype. This chain joins TRBV27 and TRBJ2-5; 9 positions agree with TRBD1. CDR3 length: 15 amino acids. Germline CDR1 and CDR2: MNHEY and SMNVEV (reference sequence). J was trimmed by 5 bases and V by 5 bases; bases with no gene match: 9. CDR3 nucleotides: TGTGCCAGCAGTCCGTTACAGGGGGCGGGTGAGACCCAGTACTTC. Protein product: CASSPLQGAGETQYF.

The V and J genes are TRBV5-1 and TRBJ2-5; 7 bases map to TRBD2. The CDR3 spans 15 residues. The V segment lost 0 bases and the J segment 0 bases; nucleotides outside the gene matches: 2. Germline-derived CDR1 and CDR2 are SGHRS and YFSETQ. CDR3 in DNA: TGCGCCAGCAGCTTGGCCGGGAGGTACCAAGAGACCCAGTACTTC. This encodes CASSLAGRYQETQYF.

The chain has TRBV5-5 and TRBJ1-1; no definite D call. Germline V gene lookup returns CDR1 SGHKS and CDR2 YYEKEE (reference sequence). The CDR3 is 12 amino acids. The V and J ends lost 4 bases and 6 bases respectively, with 10 bases between them. The CDR3 region is CASSISKPEAFF. The CDR3 DNA sequence: TGTGCCAGCAGCATAAGTAAGCCTGAAGCTTTCTTT.

Comment on this clonotype: Sequence at one end of the junction differs from germline and may be a read error. This chain uses TRBV7-2 with TRBJ1-2, with 8 bases fitting TRBD1. Germline V gene sequence: CDR1 SGHTA, CDR2 FQGNSA. The CDR3 extends over 14 amino acids. Here the CDR3 reads CACSRGQANYGYTF. In DNA, the CDR3 is TGTGCCTGCAGCCGGGGACAGGCTAACTATGGCTACACCTTC.

This chain links TRBV7-6 with TRBJ2-5; 9 nucleotides match TRBD2. The germline gives CDR1 SGHVS, CDR2 FNYEAQ. This CDR3 has 16 residues. The trim removed 0 bases at V and 3 bases at J, leaving 5 bases unmatched. CDR3 bases: TGTGCCAGCAGCTTAGCTCTAGCGGGGTCGAAAGAGACCCAGTACTTC. The encoded protein is CASSLALAGSKETQYF.

The chain has TRBV29-1 and TRBJ2-3; 11 nucleotides align to TRBD2. Germline V gene lookup returns CDR1 SQVTM and CDR2 ANQGSEA. This CDR3 has 15 residues. Trimming at V came to 7 bases and at J to 0 bases, leaving 6 bases not matched to a gene. CDR3 amino acids: CSASASGGSTDTQYF. CDR3 DNA sequence: TGCAGCGCCTCAGCTAGCGGGGGGAGCACAGATACGCAGTATTTT.

The chain joins TRBV5-8 to TRBJ2-7, with D perhaps matching TRBD2 (6 bases). In germline, CDR1 is SGHTS, CDR2 YDEGEE. This CDR3 contains 14 residues. Trimming shortened V by 0 bases and J by 8 bases, and 15 bases separated the two germline ends. The chain's CDR3 is CASSLEGGGNKQYF. The DNA for the CDR3 is TGTGCCAGCAGCTTGGAGGGAGGTGGTAATAAGCAGTACTTC.

This clonotype came up a few times. This rearrangement joins TRBV2 to TRBJ2-5; 7 nucleotides align to TRBD1. V dropped 8 bases and J dropped 5; count of bases not matched to a gene: 11. The CDR3 length is 14 residues. CDR1 is SNHLY, CDR2 FYNNEI, per germline. The CDR3 sequence is CASLPTGQRETQYF. DNA for the CDR3: TGTGCCAGCCTACCAACGGGACAGAGGGAGACCCAGTACTTC.

This clonotype appeared a few times. V and J are TRBV28 and TRBJ2-7, with 8 bases identical to TRBD1. The CDR3 consists of 14 residues. CDR1 and CDR2 from the germline V gene are MDHEN and SYDVKM. V lost 5 bases and J lost 2; bases outside the gene matches: 5. The CDR3 sequence is CASSAPGQAYEQYF. The CDR3 DNA reads TGTGCCAGCAGTGCTCCGGGACAGGCCTACGAGCAGTACTTC.

The rearrangement joins TRBV6-1 to TRBJ1-2; no firm D call. Between the trimmed V and J ends, which lost 10 bases and 4 bases, there was a span of 10 bases. The CDR3 totals 11 residues. The V gene's germline CDR1 is MNHNS and CDR2 SASEGT. The CDR3 here is CATKTIYGYTF. The CDR3 DNA sequence: TGTGCCACCAAGACAATCTATGGCTACACCTTC.

The chain couples TRBV28 to TRBJ2-7; D uncertain. Germline loops: CDR1 MDHEN, CDR2 SYDVKM. The CDR3 has 14 residues. Trimming cost V 2 bases and J 4 bases, with 12 bases left between them. DNA for the CDR3: TGTGCCAGCAGTTTACCCCAGAGCCTTTACGAGCAGTACTTC. Protein sequence: CASSLPQSLYEQYF.

The chain recombines TRBV29-1 with TRBJ2-6; possibly TRBD1 for D (6 bases). Germline V gives CDR1 SQVTM, CDR2 ANQGSEA. CDR3 size: 16 residues. Between the trimmed V and J ends, which lost 4 bases and 0 bases, there was a span of 13 bases. The CDR3 bases are TGCAGCGTTGCGGATCCAGGGGCCTCTGGGGCCAACGTCCTGACTTTC. It specifies CSVADPGASGANVLTF.

Concerning this clonotype itself: At one end the junction does not follow the germline gene, possibly because of a read error. J is TRBJ2-3 and V is TRBV12-3 or TRBV12-4, with TRBD2 as a possible D gene (5 bases). This CDR3 has 15 amino acids. The CDR3, as DNA: TGTGCCAGCACCTACTTTGGCGGTAGCGCAGATGCGCAGTATTTT. Protein sequence: CASTYFGGSADAQYF.

The CDR3 DNA is TGTGCCAGCAGCGACGACAGGGAGGACTATGGCTACACCTTC. It specifies CASSDDREDYGYTF. The chain carries TRBV3-1 and TRBJ1-2, with 7 positions matching TRBD1. V lost 5 bases to trimming and J lost 3 bases; unmatched junction nucleotides: 6. The V gene's germline CDR1 is LGHDT and CDR2 YNNKEL (reference sequence). The CDR3 is made up of 14 amino acids.

The chain uses TRBV9 and TRBJ2-3; 7 bases match TRBD1. This CDR3 spans 16 amino acids. Losses at the gene ends were 3 bases for V and 1 base for J; bases not matched to a gene: 8. In germline, CDR1 is SGDLS, CDR2 YYNGEE. CDR3 region: CASSATGVSGTDTQYF. CDR3 coding DNA: TGTGCCAGCAGCGCCACAGGGGTATCTGGCACAGATACGCAGTATTTT.

The rearrangement links TRBV12-3 or TRBV12-4 to TRBJ2-3; D is uncertain. The CDR3 length is 13 residues. The V and J ends lost 6 bases and 4 bases respectively, with 11 bases between them. The CDR3 DNA follows: TGTGCCAGCAGCAACCGACTTCCAGATACGCAGTATTTT. As protein: CASSNRLPDTQYF.